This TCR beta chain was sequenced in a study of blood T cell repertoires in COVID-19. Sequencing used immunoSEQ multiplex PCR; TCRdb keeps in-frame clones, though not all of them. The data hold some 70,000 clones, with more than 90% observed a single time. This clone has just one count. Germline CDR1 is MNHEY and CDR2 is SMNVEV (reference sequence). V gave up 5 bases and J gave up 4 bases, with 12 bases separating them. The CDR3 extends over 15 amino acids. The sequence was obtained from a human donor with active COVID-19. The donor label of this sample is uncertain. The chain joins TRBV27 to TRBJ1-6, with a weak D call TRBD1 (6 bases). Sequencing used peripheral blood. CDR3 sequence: CASSLGQIYNSPLHF. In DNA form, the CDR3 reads TGTGCCAGCAGTCTAGGACAGATATATAATTCACCCCTCCACTTT.